These 28 T cell receptor beta chains share one sample of origin, sequenced in a study of blood T cell repertoires in COVID-19. Repertoires were generated with immunoSEQ multiplex PCR, while TCRdb's copy carries only in-frame clones and drops some. The top ten clones hold roughly a tenth of a sample with some 200,000 clones, 65% to 90% of them seen once. The material sequenced was peripheral blood. The receptors come from a man aged 45 to 65 with active or convalescent COVID-19.

This chain connects TRBV4-1 to TRBJ2-7; 7 nucleotides align to TRBD2. In germline, CDR1 is MGHRA, CDR2 YSYEKL. The CDR3 runs to 15 residues. V lost 4 bases to trimming and J lost 3 bases; unmatched junction nucleotides: 9. The CDR3 loop reads CASSLRTSWGYEQYV. CDR3 bases: TGCGCCAGCAGCCTCAGGACTAGTTGGGGCTACGAGCAGTACGTC.

With respect to this clone: The sample has other DNA sequences that encode this CDR3 too. This chain links TRBV27 with TRBJ2-3; D possibly corresponds to TRBD2 (6 bases). CDR1 and CDR2 from the germline V gene are MNHEY and SMNVEV (reference sequence). V shed 6 bases and J shed 0 bases, with 19 bases lying between them. CDR3 length: 17 amino acids. The CDR3 sequence: CASSPSRWRGSTDTQYF. CDR3 DNA: TGTGCCAGCAGCCCCTCCCGATGGCGGGGCAGCACAGATACGCAGTATTTT.

This chain's CDR3 is CASSQAVWNTGELFF. CDR3 DNA: TGTGCCAGCAGCCAAGCGGTCTGGAACACCGGGGAGCTGTTTTTT. This chain joins TRBV3-1 (or the pseudogene TRBV3-2) and TRBJ2-2, with D hard to call. The V and J ends lost 1 base and 1 base respectively, with 7 bases between them. The CDR3 spans 15 residues. Germline assignment: CDR1 LGHDT and CDR2 YNNKEL (reference sequence).

The V gene is TRBV5-6, the J gene TRBJ2-5; 11 nucleotides line up with TRBD2. The CDR3 loop spans 15 amino acids. V was clipped by 0 bases and J by 4 bases; unmatched bases: 2. Per the germline V gene, CDR1 is SGHDT and CDR2 is YYEEEE. The CDR3 protein is CASSLGLAGLETQYF. CDR3 bases: TGTGCCAGCAGCTTGGGACTAGCGGGGCTAGAGACCCAGTACTTC.

In DNA, the CDR3 is TGCAGCGTGGAGAGTTACCTGGGAGGTGGAAACACCATATATTTT. Translating it yields CSVESYLGGGNTIYF. The V gene is TRBV29-1, the J gene TRBJ1-3; D uncertain. The CDR3 extends over 15 amino acids. Germline loops: CDR1 SQVTM, CDR2 ANQGSEA. The V end was cut by 6 bases, the J end by 3 bases, with 18 bases between.

The gene calls are TRBV24-1 and TRBJ1-5; 10 bases agree with TRBD1. This CDR3 has 14 amino acids. The V and J ends lost 3 bases and 7 bases, in that order; junction bases with no gene match: 2. Germline-derived CDR1 and CDR2 are KGHDR and SFDVKD. This chain's CDR3 is CATSDGTGDQPQHF. CDR3 nucleotides: TGTGCCACCAGTGATGGGACAGGGGACCAGCCCCAGCATTTT.

The chain employs TRBV29-1 and TRBJ1-1, with D unclear. The germline gives CDR1 SQVTM, CDR2 ANQGSEA. V lost 1 base and J 4 bases, leaving 10 bases between the germline ends. The CDR3 is 13 residues long. Here the CDR3 DNA reads TGCAGCGTTGAAGTCACAGAAGGCACTGAAGCTTTCTTT. Protein sequence: CSVEVTEGTEAFF.

This rearrangement joins TRBV12-5 to TRBJ1-4; 7 bases are a match to TRBD1. V dropped 0 bases and J dropped 10; count of bases not matched to a gene: 11. Looked up from germline, CDR1 is LGHNT and CDR2 is FRNRAP. CDR3 length: 16 residues. The CDR3: CASGLVLRDRDAKLFF. The CDR3 DNA sequence: TGTGCTAGTGGTTTGGTACTCCGAGACAGGGACGCAAAACTGTTTTTT.

The chain joins TRBV28 to TRBJ2-7; 7 positions agree with TRBD1. This CDR3 has 14 residues. Germline V gene lookup returns CDR1 MDHEN and CDR2 SYDVKM. The V and J ends lost 3 bases and 5 bases, in that order; junction bases with no gene match: 7. DNA for the CDR3: TGTGCCAGCAGTTTGCCCACAGGGGCCCACGAGCAGTACTTC. Its protein is CASSLPTGAHEQYF.

About this clone itself: Other DNA variants within this sample encode the same CDR3. This chain connects TRBV7-2 to TRBJ1-2; TRBD1 matches at 9 bases. The ends lost 5 bases at V and 7 bases at J; junction bases unmatched: 5. Germline lookup yields CDR1 SGHTA and CDR2 FQGNSA. The CDR3 has 13 residues. CDR3 sequence reads: CASSLRQGGGYTF. CDR3 DNA: TGTGCCAGCAGCCTACGACAGGGGGGTGGCTACACCTTC.

The CDR3 loop reads CASTGGTGFPYEQYF. The CDR3 nucleotides are TGTGCCAGCACGGGCGGAACAGGGTTCCCCTACGAGCAGTACTTC. The gene calls are TRBV28 and TRBJ2-7; D may be TRBD1 (6 bases). CDR1 MDHEN and CDR2 SYDVKM come from the germline V gene. The V end lost 7 bases, the J end lost 2 bases, and 18 bases lay between the germline ends. The CDR3 consists of 15 residues.

The J gene is TRBJ1-5, the V gene TRBV10-3; 8 nucleotides match TRBD1. The germline gives CDR1 ENHRY, CDR2 SYGVKD. V lost 3 bases and J lost 6; bases outside the gene matches: 7. The CDR3 contains 15 residues. DNA for the CDR3: TGTGCCATCAGTGACGGACAGGGAGACCGTCAGCCCCAGCATTTT. Protein sequence: CAISDGQGDRQPQHF.

V usage is TRBV29-1 and J usage is TRBJ1-2, with 10 nucleotides matching TRBD1. The CDR3 is made up of 14 amino acids. Germline CDR1 SQVTM, CDR2 ANQGSEA. Unmatched junction bases numbered 10, after V lost 4 bases and J lost 8 bases. CDR3 in amino acids: CSVGGRQGAVGYTF. CDR3 in DNA: TGCAGCGTTGGGGGGCGACAGGGGGCCGTGGGCTACACCTTC.

This chain joins TRBV11-2 and TRBJ1-6; D possibly corresponds to TRBD1 (5 bases). This CDR3 contains 17 residues. Per germline, CDR1 SGHAT and CDR2 FQNNGV. Trimming pared 1 base from V and 6 bases from J, leaving 16 bases between. The CDR3 reads CASSLVGPGPFNSPLHF. Written as DNA, the CDR3 is TGTGCCAGCAGCTTAGTGGGGCCGGGCCCCTTTAATTCACCCCTCCACTTT.

The CDR3 loop is CASSQEFRGGNTIYF. DNA for the CDR3: TGCGCCAGCAGCCAAGAATTCAGGGGGGGAAACACCATATATTTT. This rearrangement joins TRBV4-3 to TRBJ1-3; 7 bases are a match to TRBD1. Trimming cost V 0 bases and J 4 bases; bases outside gene matches: 3. This CDR3 is built from 15 residues. Looked up from germline, CDR1 is LGHNA and CDR2 is YSLEER.

The rearrangement links TRBV7-6 to TRBJ2-2; D is ambiguous. This CDR3 region has 15 residues. The germline CDR1 and CDR2 sequences are SGHVS and FNYEAQ. Trimming took off 2 bases at V and 0 bases at J, with 7 bases between the two ends. CDR3 protein: CASSLNNANTGELFF. CDR3 coding DNA: TGTGCCAGCAGCTTAAACAACGCGAACACCGGGGAGCTGTTTTTT.

This clone was recorded only once. The gene calls are TRBV29-1 and TRBJ1-3, with unresolved D. Germline CDR1 SQVTM, CDR2 ANQGSEA. The CDR3 is 15 residues long. V was clipped by 2 bases and J by 7 bases, with 18 bases between them. The CDR3 is CSVETRGGRLNTIYF. In nucleotides, the CDR3 is TGCAGCGTTGAAACGCGGGGAGGCCGATTGAACACCATATATTTT.

The gene calls are TRBV11-2 and TRBJ2-7; 9 bases are a match to TRBD2. Germline trimming cut 3 bases from V and 3 bases from J; bases unmatched to any gene: 3. The CDR3 spans 14 residues. Per germline, CDR1 SGHAT and CDR2 FQNNGV. The CDR3 sequence is CASSFSGRSYEQYF. CDR3 nucleotide sequence: TGTGCCAGCAGCTTCAGCGGGAGGAGCTACGAGCAGTACTTC.

The CDR3 bases are TGTGCCAGCAGTTTTACCCTCGGCAGGGCTAATGAAAAACTGTTTTTT. It encodes CASSFTLGRANEKLFF. V is TRBV28 and J is TRBJ1-4; maybe TRBD1 (5 bases). Germline-derived CDR1 and CDR2 are MDHEN and SYDVKM. The CDR3 covers 16 residues. The germline V and J ends were trimmed by 3 bases and 3 bases, with 14 bases remaining between them.

There are a few counts of this clone. The V and J genes are TRBV28 and TRBJ2-7, with a possible D match to TRBD1 (5 bases). The germline V gene has CDR1 MDHEN and CDR2 SYDVKM. CDR3 length: 18 residues. The V end was cut by 3 bases, the J end by 3 bases, with 24 bases between. The CDR3 region has the DNA TGTGCCAGCAGTTTCCCATCCCCCCTTGACAGTCGGTTCTACGAGCAGTACTTC. Its protein product is CASSFPSPLDSRFYEQYF.

The chain couples TRBV7-2 to TRBJ1-3; perhaps TRBD1 as D (5 bases). Between the trimmed V and J ends, which lost 2 bases and 1 base, there was a span of 12 bases. This CDR3 contains 16 residues. CDR1 and CDR2 (germline): SGHTA, FQGNSA. Here the CDR3 reads CASSLTGAGSGNTIYF. CDR3 DNA sequence: TGTGCCAGCAGCTTAACTGGGGCAGGGTCTGGAAACACCATATATTTT.

The chain joins TRBV6-2 or TRBV6-3 to TRBJ1-5; 8 nucleotides align to TRBD1. Germline lookup yields CDR1 MNHEY and CDR2 SVGEGT. With V trimmed by 6 bases and J by 2 bases, 9 bases remained unmatched. The CDR3 runs 16 residues. In DNA, the CDR3 is TGTGCCAGCAGCTTCGACAGGGGTGGGGGCAATCAGCCCCAGCATTTT. It specifies CASSFDRGGGNQPQHF.

The rearrangement joins TRBV5-5 to TRBJ1-1; D is undetermined. V lost 4 bases, J lost 1 base, and 5 bases lay in between. The CDR3 has 12 residues. Looked up from germline, CDR1 is SGHKS and CDR2 is YYEKEE (reference sequence). CDR3 sequence: CASSESNTEAFF. DNA of the CDR3: TGTGCCAGCAGCGAGTCGAACACTGAAGCTTTCTTT.

J is TRBJ2-1 and V is TRBV19; D may be TRBD1 (6 bases). Germline V CDR1 and CDR2: LNHDA, SQIVND (reference sequence). This CDR3 is 14 amino acids long. V was shortened by 4 bases and J by 4 bases, with 11 bases between the two germline ends. The CDR3 is CASSNIQGYNEQFF. The CDR3 DNA is TGTGCCAGTAGTAATATACAGGGTTACAATGAGCAGTTCTTC.

About this clone: At one end, the junction sequence differs from germline, possibly due to a read error. This chain uses TRBV7-7 with TRBJ2-2, with D possibly TRBD2 on 6 matching bases. The germline V gene has CDR1 SSHAT and CDR2 FNYEAQ (reference sequence). CDR3 length: 18 amino acids. CDR3 amino acids: CASSSMGGTYANTGELFF. CDR3 DNA sequence: TGTGCTAGCAGCTCAATGGGGGGAACCTACGCGAACACCGGGGAGCTGTTTTTT.

The CDR3 sequence is CASSPGNTFGVADYEQYV. In DNA form, the CDR3 reads TGTGCCAGCTCACCAGGTAATACTTTCGGGGTGGCGGACTACGAGCAGTACGTC. V gene TRBV18 combines with J gene TRBJ2-7, with D perhaps matching TRBD2 (5 bases). The CDR3 loop spans 18 amino acids. V was pared by 2 bases and J by 3 bases, with 23 bases between. Germline lookup yields CDR1 KGHSH and CDR2 LQKENI.

This chain uses TRBV19 with TRBJ2-3; 9 nucleotides match TRBD2. CDR3 length equals 15 residues. V shed 5 bases and J 2 bases; nucleotides not matched to a gene: 5. Germline V gene data show CDR1 as LNHDA and CDR2 as SQIVND (reference sequence). The CDR3 spells CASSGLASVTDTQYF. As DNA, the CDR3 is TGTGCCAGTAGTGGACTAGCGAGTGTCACAGATACGCAGTATTTT.

This clone was picked up one time. The V gene is TRBV10-2, the J gene TRBJ2-4; D not certain. Between the trimmed V and J ends, which lost 6 bases and 8 bases, there was a span of 8 bases. Germline V gene lookup returns CDR1 WSHSY and CDR2 SAAADI. The CDR3 has 11 residues. In nucleotides, the CDR3 is TGCGCCAGCAGGGCTGGAGACATTCAGTACTTC. Protein product: CASRAGDIQYF.